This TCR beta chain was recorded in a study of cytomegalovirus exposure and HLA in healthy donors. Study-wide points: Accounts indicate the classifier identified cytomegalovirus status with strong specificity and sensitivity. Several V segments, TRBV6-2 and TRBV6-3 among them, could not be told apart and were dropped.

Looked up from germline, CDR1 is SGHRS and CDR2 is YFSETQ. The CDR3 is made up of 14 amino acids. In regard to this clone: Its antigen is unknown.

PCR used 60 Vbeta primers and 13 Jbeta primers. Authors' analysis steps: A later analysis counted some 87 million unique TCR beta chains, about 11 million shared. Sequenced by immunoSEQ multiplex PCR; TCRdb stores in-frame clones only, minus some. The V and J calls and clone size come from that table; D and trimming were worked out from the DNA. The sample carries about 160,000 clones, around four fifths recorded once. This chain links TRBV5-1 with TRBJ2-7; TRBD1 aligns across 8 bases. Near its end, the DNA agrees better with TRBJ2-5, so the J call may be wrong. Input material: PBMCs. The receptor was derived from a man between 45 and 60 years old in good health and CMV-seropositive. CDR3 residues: CASSLGQGKETQYF. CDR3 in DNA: TGCGCCAGCAGCTTGGGACAGGGGAAAGAGACCCAGTACTTC.